Following are 30 T cell receptor beta chains from one sample sequenced in a study of blood T cells in healthy people across ages. With a J-beta primer mix and a sample-barcoded 5' primer, a second PCR ran 7 to 11 cycles. From the 5' RACE reads, TCRdb called clonotypes with MiXCR, one entry per CDR3 protein. The data hold hundreds of thousands of distinct CDR3 sequences, with 22% observed a single time. Material: blood. These receptor sequences come from a man aged 70-80 years in good health.

This clonotype was recorded a few times. The genes are TRBV12-3 or TRBV12-4 and TRBJ2-5, with 7 positions matching TRBD2. Gene TRBJ2-1 matches the end of the DNA better, so the J call may be wrong. The CDR3 covers 15 residues. This CDR3 reads CASSRIEGGSNEQFF. As DNA, the CDR3 is TGTGCCAGCAGTCGCATCGAGGGAGGGAGCAATGAGCAGTTCTTC.

A few counts support this clonotype. The gene calls are TRBV6-2 or TRBV6-3 and TRBJ2-7; D perhaps matches TRBD2 (6 bases). CDR3 length: 15 amino acids. CDR1 is MNHEY and CDR2 is SVGEGT in the germline V gene. V dropped 4 bases and J dropped 0 bases, with 13 bases sitting between them. The CDR3: CASSSGATPSYEQYV. For the CDR3, the DNA is TGTGCCAGCAGTTCGGGAGCGACTCCCTCCTACGAGCAGTACGTC.

Here the CDR3 DNA reads TGTGCCAGCAGCCAGTCCGGGTTTGCCAAAAACATTCAGTACTTC. This sequence encodes CASSQSGFAKNIQYF. This sequence joins TRBV14 and TRBJ2-4; no reliable D call. CDR3 size: 15 residues. V lost 3 bases and J 1 base, leaving 10 bases between the germline ends. From germline, CDR1 is SGHDN and CDR2 FVKESK.

This clonotype was observed a handful of times. The chain employs TRBV7-2 and TRBJ1-6, with TRBD1 matching over 8 bases. CDR1 and CDR2 (germline): SGHTA, FQGNSA. The CDR3 is 18 amino acids. The V gene end was trimmed by 5 bases and the J gene end by 8 bases; junction bases not matched to a gene: 17. Here the CDR3 reads CASSPDLLRTGPDSPLHF. Here the CDR3 DNA reads TGTGCCAGCAGCCCCGATTTACTACGGACAGGGCCGGATTCACCCCTCCACTTT.

The table lists this clonotype with a few counts. The genes are TRBV5-4 and TRBJ2-3; D gene ambiguous. The CDR3 totals 13 residues. Germline V gene lookup returns CDR1 SGHNT and CDR2 YYREEE (reference sequence). V was pared by 2 bases and J by 0 bases, with 4 bases between. The CDR3 coding sequence is TGTGCCAGCAGCTTTCATAGCACAGATACGCAGTATTTT. Translation gives CASSFHSTDTQYF.

The V and J genes are TRBV30 and TRBJ1-3; possibly TRBD1 for D (5 bases). Germline assignment: CDR1 GTSNPN and CDR2 SVGIG (reference sequence). The CDR3 extends over 14 amino acids. With 2 bases removed from V and 0 bases from J, the gap between germline ends came to 8 bases. CDR3: CAWSSGGSGNTIYF. As DNA, the CDR3 is TGTGCCTGGAGTTCGGGGGGCTCTGGAAACACCATATATTTT.

This clonotype was picked up a small number of times. The rearrangement uses TRBV6-5 and TRBJ2-7, with a tentative D call TRBD1 (6 bases). The V and J ends lost 2 bases and 5 bases respectively, with 13 bases between them. Germline V gene data show CDR1 as MNHEY and CDR2 as SVGAGI. This CDR3 comprises 14 residues. Here the CDR3 reads CASSYLGQRDEQYF. The CDR3 nucleotides are TGTGCCAGCAGTTACCTAGGACAGAGAGACGAGCAGTACTTC.

The gene calls are TRBV18 and TRBJ1-2; TRBD1 is a possible D gene (5 bases). Germline values: CDR1 KGHSH, CDR2 LQKENI. V was shortened by 8 bases and J by 4 bases, with 11 bases between the two germline ends. The CDR3 sequence is 12 residues long. CDR3 sequence reads: CASLAGSYGYTF. DNA for the CDR3: TGTGCCAGCCTGGCAGGGAGCTATGGCTACACCTTC.

This clonotype came up once. This sequence joins TRBV3-1 and TRBJ2-3, with 11 bases matching TRBD2. The CDR3 extends over 16 amino acids. The germline gives CDR1 LGHDT, CDR2 YNNKEL (reference sequence). J lost 5 bases, V lost 4 bases, and 8 bases had no gene match. The CDR3 coding sequence is TGTGCCAGCAGCCCCATAGCGGGGGGGCGTAAAGATACGCAGTATTTT. It codes for CASSPIAGGRKDTQYF.

This chain links TRBV7-2 with TRBJ1-6; 7 bases are shared with TRBD1. This CDR3 spans 14 amino acids. The V gene end was trimmed by 5 bases and the J gene end by 13 bases; junction bases not matched to a gene: 11. CDR1 is SGHTA and CDR2 is FQGNSA in the germline V gene. The CDR3: CASSRPGTVVPLHF. For the CDR3, the DNA is TGTGCCAGCAGCCGTCCCGGGACAGTAGTGCCCCTCCACTTT. Full variable domain (rest looked up from reference TRBV7-2 and TRBJ1-6): GAGVSQSPSNKVTEKGKDVELRCDPISGHTALYWYRQSLGQGLEFLIYFQGNSAPDKSGLPSDRFSAERTGGSVSTLTIQRTQQEDSAVYLCASSRPGTVVPLHFGNGTRLTVT.

This clonotype was seen a few times. This sequence joins TRBV5-1 and TRBJ1-4; 7 bases are a match to TRBD1. The junction had 4 bases not matched to a gene; V was cut back by 0 bases and J by 5 bases. This CDR3 is 15 amino acids long. From germline, CDR1 is SGHRS and CDR2 YFSETQ. The CDR3 region has the DNA TGCGCCAGCAGCTTGGGGGGGGACAGAAATGAAAAACTGTTTTTT. Translated: CASSLGGDRNEKLFF.

This clonotype has at least ten counts. This chain joins TRBV6-5 and TRBJ2-1; the D gene is possibly TRBD1 (7 bases). The CDR3 loop spans 14 amino acids. From germline, CDR1 is MNHEY and CDR2 SVGAGI. Trimming took 2 bases from V and 6 from J, leaving 11 bases between them. CDR3 DNA sequence: TGTGCCAGCAGTTACCACAGGGGAGGCAATGAGCAGTTCTTC. Amino acid sequence: CASSYHRGGNEQFF.

The chain has TRBV5-1 and TRBJ2-4; D might be TRBD2 (6 bases). The V and J ends lost 3 bases and 0 bases respectively, with 13 bases between them. In germline, CDR1 is SGHRS, CDR2 YFSETQ. This CDR3 contains 16 residues. In nucleotides, the CDR3 is TGCGCCAGCAGCTCCGGGGAGGTTTCAGCCAAAAACATTCAGTACTTC. It translates to CASSSGEVSAKNIQYF.

The genes are TRBV12-3 or TRBV12-4 and TRBJ1-1; D unclear. CDR3 length: 12 amino acids. Trimming removed 3 bases at V and 6 bases at J, with 8 bases between. CDR3 protein: CASSFHVPEAFF. The CDR3 DNA reads TGTGCCAGCAGTTTTCACGTTCCTGAAGCTTTCTTT.

For the CDR3, the DNA is TGCGCCAGCAGCTTGCGGACTAGCGGGAAGGATGAGCAGTTCTTC. Protein sequence: CASSLRTSGKDEQFF. The chain has TRBV5-1 and TRBJ2-1, with 12 bases that match TRBD2. V dropped 1 base and J dropped 8; count of bases not matched to a gene: 4. The CDR3 contains 15 residues. Germline V gene lookup returns CDR1 SGHRS and CDR2 YFSETQ. Based on the CDR3 plus reference TRBV5-1 and TRBJ2-1, the full variable domain is KAGVTQTPRYLIKTRGQQVTLSCSPISGHRSVSWYQQTPGQGLQFLFEYFSETQRNKGNFPGRFSGRQFSNSRSEMNVSTLELGDSALYLCASSLRTSGKDEQFFGPGTRLTVL.

This clonotype was observed a few times. The V gene is TRBV6-1, the J gene TRBJ2-7; a possible D gene is TRBD1 (5 bases). The CDR3 loop spans 14 amino acids. Germline CDR1 and CDR2: MNHNS and SASEGT. The ends were cut back, 5 bases at V and 6 bases at J, with 17 bases in the middle. The CDR3 region is CASSQDITLREQYF. The DNA of the CDR3 is TGTGCCAGCAGTCAGGACATAACTCTTCGCGAGCAGTACTTC.

Details on this clonotype: At one end, the junction sequence differs from germline, possibly due to a read error. The chain has TRBV6-5 and TRBJ1-1; the match to TRBD1 covers 8 bases. CDR1 and CDR2 from the germline V gene are MNHEY and SVGAGI. This CDR3 is 14 amino acids long. The CDR3 here is CASGYPGQGGEAFF. The CDR3 DNA is TGTGCCAGCGGTTACCCCGGACAGGGAGGAGAAGCTTTCTTT.

The rearrangement joins TRBV20-1 to TRBJ2-6; 9 bases align to TRBD1. Trimming took 5 bases from V and 0 from J; bases not matched to a gene: 2. This CDR3 is built from 15 residues. Germline CDR1 DFQATT, CDR2 SNEGSKA (reference sequence). In nucleotides, the CDR3 is TGCAGTGCTGACAGGGGGGGCTCTGGGGCCAACGTCCTGACTTTC. It codes for CSADRGGSGANVLTF.

The chain's CDR3 is CAIRAGGSATNEKLFF. CDR3 in DNA: TGTGCCATCAGAGCAGGGGGCTCGGCAACTAATGAAAAACTGTTTTTT. The chain has TRBV10-3 and TRBJ1-4, with 8 bases that match TRBD1. The trim removed 6 bases at V and 0 bases at J, leaving 6 bases unmatched. Germline V lookup: CDR1 ENHRY, CDR2 SYGVKD. The CDR3 is 16 amino acids.

This clonotype was counted between two and nine times. The J gene is TRBJ2-5, the V gene TRBV11-2; 9 bases line up with TRBD2. Trimming at V came to 1 base and at J to 4 bases, leaving 1 base not matched to a gene. The CDR3 length is 14 residues. Germline assignment: CDR1 SGHAT and CDR2 FQNNGV. The CDR3 DNA sequence: TGTGCCAGCAGCTTAGGGACTAGCGCAGAGACCCAGTACTTC. Its protein product is CASSLGTSAETQYF.

This clonotype has just a few counts. The CDR3 loop is CASSPREGITEAFF. CDR3 sequence (DNA): TGTGCCAGCAGCCCACGGGAGGGGATCACTGAAGCTTTCTTT. The V call is TRBV7-8, the J call TRBJ1-1, with TRBD1 as a possible D gene (5 bases). Germline V gene sequence: CDR1 SGHVS, CDR2 FQNEAQ. This CDR3 has 14 residues. V dropped 5 bases and J dropped 4 bases, with 14 bases sitting between them.

This clonotype has just a few counts. V gene TRBV9 combines with J gene TRBJ2-5, with a possible D match to TRBD1 (5 bases). The germline V gene encodes CDR1 SGDLS and CDR2 YYNGEE. V was cut by 6 bases and J by 0 bases, with 15 bases left in between. The CDR3 has 15 residues. CDR3 residues: CASTLSLDNQETQYF. CDR3 nucleotide sequence: TGTGCCAGCACCCTTAGCTTGGACAACCAAGAGACCCAGTACTTC.

The V call is TRBV20-1, the J call TRBJ1-2, with TRBD1 matching over 7 bases. The ends lost 6 bases at V and 8 bases at J; junction bases unmatched: 18. The CDR3 length is 15 residues. Per the germline V gene, CDR1 is DFQATT and CDR2 is SNEGSKA (reference sequence). CDR3 residues: CSALYRGPRPNGYTF. CDR3 coding DNA: TGCAGTGCGCTATACAGGGGCCCGCGCCCTAACGGCTACACCTTC.

Here the CDR3 reads CASRLAGETILTDTQYF. In DNA form, the CDR3 reads TGTGCCAGCAGACTAGCGGGGGAGACGATTCTCACAGATACGCAGTATTTT. J is TRBJ2-3 and V is TRBV12-3 or TRBV12-4; 11 bases line up with TRBD2. The CDR3 loop spans 17 amino acids. V was clipped by 6 bases and J by 2 bases; unmatched bases: 10.

This clonotype was observed a few times. One end of the junction is discordant with germline, which a read error may explain. The V and J genes are TRBV2 and TRBJ2-1, with 9 bases matching TRBD2. CDR3 length: 15 residues. Germline lookup yields CDR1 SNHLY and CDR2 FYNNEI. Here the CDR3 reads CAISPGLATYNEQFF. As DNA, the CDR3 is TGTGCCATCAGTCCGGGACTAGCTACCTACAATGAGCAGTTCTTC.

J is TRBJ2-5 and V is TRBV11-2, with D tentatively TRBD2 (5 bases). Germline values: CDR1 SGHAT, CDR2 FQNNGV. Trimming stripped 2 bases from V and 2 bases from J, with 15 bases between. This CDR3 comprises 16 residues. The CDR3 nucleotides read TGTGCCAGCAGCTTATCTCTAACCCCGGGGCAAGAGACCCAGTACTTC. This sequence encodes CASSLSLTPGQETQYF.

The sample holds many counts of this clonotype. The V gene is TRBV5-1, the J gene TRBJ1-2, with D uncertain. Germline loops: CDR1 SGHRS, CDR2 YFSETQ. The V end was cut by 4 bases, the J end by 4 bases, with 17 bases between. This CDR3 comprises 15 residues. DNA for the CDR3: TGCGCCAGCAGCCTGGAAGTCGGAGGAGCCTATGGCTACACCTTC. Residues: CASSLEVGGAYGYTF. Full variable domain (rest looked up from reference TRBV5-1 and TRBJ1-2): KAGVTQTPRYLIKTRGQQVTLSCSPISGHRSVSWYQQTPGQGLQFLFEYFSETQRNKGNFPGRFSGRQFSNSRSEMNVSTLELGDSALYLCASSLEVGGAYGYTFGSGTRLTVV.

Points on this clonotype: A much larger clone lies a single base off, so this may be a read error. The conserved phenylalanine or tryptophan is not found at the CDR3 terminus, so this likely reflects a read error. The chain uses TRBV20-1 and TRBJ2-7; perhaps TRBD1 as D (6 bases). The CDR3 has 14 residues. The V gene lost 4 bases and the J gene lost 1 base, with 14 bases spanning the gap. Germline CDR1 DFQATT, CDR2 SNEGSKA (reference sequence). CDR3 sequence (DNA): TGCAGTGCTAAAAGGGACATTGGGTCCTACGAGCAGTACTCC. It codes for CSAKRDIGSYEQYS.

The chain employs TRBV6-2 or TRBV6-3 and TRBJ2-5; TRBD2 aligns across 7 bases. Germline V gene lookup returns CDR1 MNHEY and CDR2 SVGEGT. The length of the CDR3 is 13 residues. With 0 bases clipped from V and 14 bases from J, the junction kept 9 bases outside the gene matches. CDR3 nucleotides: TGTGCCAGCAGTTACTCAGAGCGGGGTCACCTTTACTTC. As protein: CASSYSERGHLYF.

V is TRBV5-1 and J is TRBJ2-3, with TRBD1 as a possible D gene (5 bases). Trimming removed 4 bases from V and 5 bases from J, with 20 bases in between. Germline loops: CDR1 SGHRS, CDR2 YFSETQ. CDR3 length: 16 residues. CDR3 loop: CASSGALRVVGDTQYF. The CDR3, as DNA: TGCGCCAGCAGCGGGGCCTTGCGCGTGGTTGGAGATACGCAGTATTTT.